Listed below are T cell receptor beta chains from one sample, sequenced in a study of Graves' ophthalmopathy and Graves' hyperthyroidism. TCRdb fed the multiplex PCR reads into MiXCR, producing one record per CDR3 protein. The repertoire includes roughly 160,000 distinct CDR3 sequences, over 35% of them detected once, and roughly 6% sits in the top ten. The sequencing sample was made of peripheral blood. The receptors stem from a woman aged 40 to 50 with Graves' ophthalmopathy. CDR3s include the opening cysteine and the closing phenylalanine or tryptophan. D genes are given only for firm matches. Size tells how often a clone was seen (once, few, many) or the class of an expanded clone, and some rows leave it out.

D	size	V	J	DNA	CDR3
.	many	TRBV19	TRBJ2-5	TGTGCCAGTAGTATATCGGGGGAAGAGACCCAGTACTTC	CASSISGEETQYF
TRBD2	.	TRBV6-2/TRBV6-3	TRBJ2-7	TGTGCCAGCAGTCAGGGGCTAGCGGGGTATTCCTACGAGCAGTACTTC	CASSQGLAGYSYEQYF
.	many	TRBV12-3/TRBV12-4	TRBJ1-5	TGTGCCAGCAGCCCGGGAGGAAGTAGCAATCAGCCCCAGCATTTT	CASSPGGSSNQPQHF
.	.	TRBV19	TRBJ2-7	TGTGCCAGTAGTAAGGGGGGAAGAGGTCTCTACGAGCAGTACTTC	CASSKGGRGLYEQYF
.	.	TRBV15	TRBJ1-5	TGTGCCACCAGCAGAGATGAGGGGGGCGGACAGCCCCAGCATTTT	CATSRDEGGGQPQHF
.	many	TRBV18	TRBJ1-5	TGTGCCAGCTCACCAGACAGTCCTAGCAATCAGCCCCAGCATTTT	CASSPDSPSNQPQHF
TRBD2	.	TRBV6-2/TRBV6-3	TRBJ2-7	TGTGCCAGTAGGACTAGCGGGGCCTACGAGCAGTACTTC	CASRTSGAYEQYF
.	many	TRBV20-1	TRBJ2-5	TGCAGTGCGGAAGGGGAGACCCAGTACTTC	CSAEGETQYF
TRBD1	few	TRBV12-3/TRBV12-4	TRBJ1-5	TGTGCCAGCAGTCCCCGACAGGGTAGAAGCAATCAGCCCCAGCATTTT	CASSPRQGRSNQPQHF
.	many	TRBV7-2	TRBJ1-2	TGTGCCAGCAGCTTAGCGCTGAGCGGAGGCTATGGCTACACCTTC	CASSLALSGGYGYTF
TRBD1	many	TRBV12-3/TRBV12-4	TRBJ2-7	TGTGCCAGCAGTCCCCGGGACAGGGTGCACTACGAGCAGTACTTC	CASSPRDRVHYEQYF
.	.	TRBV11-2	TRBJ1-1	TGTGCCAGCAGCCAAGAGCGGACTGAAGCTTTCTTT	CASSQERTEAFF
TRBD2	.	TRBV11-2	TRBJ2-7	TGTGCCAGCAGCTTAGAGATGACTAGCAGAGGCTCCTACGAGCAGTACTTC	CASSLEMTSRGSYEQYF
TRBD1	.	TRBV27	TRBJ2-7	TGTGCCAGCAGTACCCAGGACAGGGGACTTTACGAGCAGTACTTC	CASSTQDRGLYEQYF
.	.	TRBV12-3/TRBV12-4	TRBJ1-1	TGTGCCAGCAGTTTTCTAGACCCAACGGCTTTCTTT	CASSFLDPTAFF
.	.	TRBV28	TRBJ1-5	TGTGCCAGCAGCCACGACGGGGATCAGCCCCAGCATTTT	CASSHDGDQPQHF
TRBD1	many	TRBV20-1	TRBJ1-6	TGCAGTGCTATAGTCGCAGGGGGCAGAGGGGCCTTTAATTCACCCCTCCACTTT	CSAIVAGGRGAFNSPLHF
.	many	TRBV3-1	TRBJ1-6	TGTGCCAGCAGCCCCCGGAACATCTATAATTCACCCCTCCACTTT	CASSPRNIYNSPLHF
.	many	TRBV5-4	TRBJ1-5	TGTGCCAGCAGCTCAGACCAGGGGAGTGGCCAGCCCCAGCATTTT	CASSSDQGSGQPQHF
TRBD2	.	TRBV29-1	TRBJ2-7	TGCAGCGTTAGGAGACTAGCGGAAAACGAGCAGTACTTC	CSVRRLAENEQYF
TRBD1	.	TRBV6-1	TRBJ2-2	TGTGCCAGCAGTGTTGACAGGGGGCACGGGGAGCTGTTTTTT	CASSVDRGHGELFF
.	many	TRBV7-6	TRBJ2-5	TGTGCCAGCAGCTCCGTGTACCAAGAGACCCAGTACTTC	CASSSVYQETQYF
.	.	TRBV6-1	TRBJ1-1	TGTGCCACAGGGAGGGGTAGACACACTGAAGCTTTCTTT	CATGRGRHTEAFF
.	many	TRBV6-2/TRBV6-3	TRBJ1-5	TGTGCCAGCAGTCACGGGACTGGTAGCAATCAGCCCCAGCATTTT	CASSHGTGSNQPQHF
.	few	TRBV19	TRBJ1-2	TGTGCCACTCCCGCGACGGAGAACTATGGCTACACCTTC	CATPATENYGYTF
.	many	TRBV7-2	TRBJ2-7	TGTGCCAGCAGCTTTGCTACCGGGACGGCCTCCTACGAGCAGTACTTC	CASSFATGTASYEQYF
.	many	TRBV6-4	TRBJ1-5	TGTGCCAGCACCTGGGGGGGAAATCAGCCCCAGCATTTT	CASTWGGNQPQHF
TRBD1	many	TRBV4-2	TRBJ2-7	TGTGCCAGCAGTCCTACCGGGACAGGACAAGAGCAGTACTTC	CASSPTGTGQEQYF
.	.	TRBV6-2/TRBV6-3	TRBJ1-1	TGTGCCAGCAGTTGGGGCCTCTCCATGAACACTGAAGCTTTCTTT	CASSWGLSMNTEAFF
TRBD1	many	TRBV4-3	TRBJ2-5	TGCGCCAGCAGCCAAGTGTCGCCCCTTAAGGGGACAGACATAAGGGAGACCCAGTACTTC	CASSQVSPLKGTDIRETQYF
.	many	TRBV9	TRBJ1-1	TGTGCCAGCAGCGCGGACCGTTTGAACACTGAAGCTTTCTTT	CASSADRLNTEAFF
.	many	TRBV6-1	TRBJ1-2	TGTGCCAGCAGTGAAGCACGGGGTCACGGCTACACCTTC	CASSEARGHGYTF
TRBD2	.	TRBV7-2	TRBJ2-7	TGTGCCAGCAGCCCTCGGGCTAGCGGGAGCAGGTTGTACTTC	CASSPRASGSRLYF
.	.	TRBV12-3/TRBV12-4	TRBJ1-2	TGTGCCAGCAGTCTGGTACCGACGGGCTACACCTTC	CASSLVPTGYTF
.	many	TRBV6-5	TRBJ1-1	TGTGCCAGCAGTTACTCGAGTGCCAGGAACACTGAAGCTTTCTTT	CASSYSSARNTEAFF
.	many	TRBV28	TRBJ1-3	TGTGCCAGCAAACAGGCCCCTGGAAACACCATATATTTT	CASKQAPGNTIYF
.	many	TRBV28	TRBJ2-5	TGTGCCAGCAGTTCACCTCCGACAGGTCGGGAGACCCAGTACTTC	CASSSPPTGRETQYF
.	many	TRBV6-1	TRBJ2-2	TGTGCCAGCAGTGGGGGGAGTGGGTTGTGGACCGGGGAGCTGTTTTTT	CASSGGSGLWTGELFF
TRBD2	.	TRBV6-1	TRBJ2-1	TGTGCCAGCAGTGAACCTAGCGGGAGGGCCAATGAGCAGTTCTTC	CASSEPSGRANEQFF
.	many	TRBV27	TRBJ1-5	TGTGCCAGCGGGGGCTCAGGCATCGGGGGCAATCAGCCCCAGCATTTT	CASGGSGIGGNQPQHF
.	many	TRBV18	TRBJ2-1	TGTGCCAGCTCACCGGAACAGGGTTCTTCAGGGGAGCAGTTCTTC	CASSPEQGSSGEQFF
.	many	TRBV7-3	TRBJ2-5	TGTGCCAGCAGCCAGGGCGAGAGTCGGAAAGAGACCCAGTACTTC	CASSQGESRKETQYF
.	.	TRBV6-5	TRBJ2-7	TGTGCCAGCAGTTTATTGGTGGGACGGGAGGAGCAGTACTTC	CASSLLVGREEQYF
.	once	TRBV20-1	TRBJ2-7	TGCAGTGCTAGGCAGCCCACCGAGCAGTACTTC	CSARQPTEQYF
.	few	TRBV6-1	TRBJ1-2	TGTGCCAGCAGAAACCGGGGCGCTAACTATGGCTACACCTTC	CASRNRGANYGYTF
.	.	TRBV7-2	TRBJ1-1	TGTGCCAGCAGCTTAGTAATACAGGGTTCTTTAGCTTTCTTT	CASSLVIQGSLAFF
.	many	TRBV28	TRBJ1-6	TGTGCCAGCAGTCCATGGACGGATCTTGGCTCACCCCTCCACTTT	CASSPWTDLGSPLHF
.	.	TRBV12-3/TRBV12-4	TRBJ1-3	TGTGCCAGCAGATCTGGGATTGGTTCCGGAAACACCATATATTTT	CASRSGIGSGNTIYF
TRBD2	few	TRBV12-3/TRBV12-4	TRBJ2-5	TGTGCCAGCAGCCCCGGGAGTAGCGGGGAGACCCAGTACTTC	CASSPGSSGETQYF
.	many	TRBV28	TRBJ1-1	TGTGCCAGCAAGACAGAGAACACTGAAGCTTTCTTT	CASKTENTEAFF
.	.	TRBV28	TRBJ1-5	TGTGCCAGCAGCTACCGGACAGACAATAGCAATCAGCCCCAGCATTTT	CASSYRTDNSNQPQHF
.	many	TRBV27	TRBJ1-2	TGTGCCAGCGGGCAGACATCTAACTATGGCTACACCTTC	CASGQTSNYGYTF
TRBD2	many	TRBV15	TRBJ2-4	TGTGCCACCAGCAGAGGGACTAGCGGGAGAGGTCTCGGCAAAAACATTCAGTACTTC	CATSRGTSGRGLGKNIQYF